Listed below are T cell receptor beta chains from one sample, sequenced in a study of metastatic and nonmetastatic thyroid tumors. TCRdb re-called clones from the PCR reads using MiXCR. The table includes about 16,000 clones, approximately 32% detected once. Sequencing input: tumor tissue. These TCRs come from a male donor with papillary thyroid cancer or a benign thyroid nodule (not recorded which). Some clones in this sample may be carry-over from other donors' samples. The CDR3 runs from the conserved cysteine through the conserved F or W. A D gene is named only where the DNA matches it firmly. A clone size is listed for some rows: how often the clone was seen (once, few, many), or a class if it is expanded.

clone_size: .; d_call: .; j_call: TRBJ1-2; v_call: TRBV30; cdr3_nt: TGTGCCTGGAGCCCCGGACTCCAGGGGAACTATGGCTACACCTTC; cdr3_aa: CAWSPGLQGNYGYTF
clone_size: .; d_call: .; j_call: TRBJ1-2; v_call: TRBV2; cdr3_nt: TGTGCCAGCAGTGAAGGGACAATCAACTATGGCTACACCTTC; cdr3_aa: CASSEGTINYGYTF
clone_size: few; d_call: .; j_call: TRBJ1-6; v_call: TRBV6-4; cdr3_nt: TGTGCCAGCAGTGCAGAAAGAGGTTCACCCCTCCACTTT; cdr3_aa: CASSAERGSPLHF
clone_size: .; d_call: .; j_call: TRBJ1-2; v_call: TRBV4-1; cdr3_nt: TGCGCCAGCAGCCGAAATACCCTGGGCGGAAACTATGGCTACACCTTC; cdr3_aa: CASSRNTLGGNYGYTF
clone_size: .; d_call: TRBD2; j_call: TRBJ2-7; v_call: TRBV7-6; cdr3_nt: TGTGCCAGCAGCTTAAATAGCGGGAGAGAGCAGTACTTC; cdr3_aa: CASSLNSGREQYF
clone_size: many; d_call: .; j_call: TRBJ2-5; v_call: TRBV24-1; cdr3_nt: TGTGCCACCTGGCAAAAGGCCGTAAAGACCCAGTACTTC; cdr3_aa: CATWQKAVKTQYF
clone_size: .; d_call: TRBD2; j_call: TRBJ2-7; v_call: TRBV5-1; cdr3_nt: TGCGCCAGCAGCCGGGTGAGCGGGAGAAAGTCCTACGAGCAGTACTTC; cdr3_aa: CASSRVSGRKSYEQYF
clone_size: .; d_call: .; j_call: TRBJ2-5; v_call: TRBV24-1; cdr3_nt: TGTGCCACCAGTGGCCGGCAGGAGAGGTACCTTAGGTACCAAGAGACCAAGTACTTC; cdr3_aa: CATSGRQERYLRYQETKYF
clone_size: many; d_call: .; j_call: TRBJ1-2; v_call: TRBV2; cdr3_nt: TGTGCCAGCAGTGAACGGCAAGCTAACTATGGCTACACCTTC; cdr3_aa: CASSERQANYGYTF
clone_size: many; d_call: .; j_call: TRBJ2-3; v_call: TRBV15; cdr3_nt: TGTGCCACCAGCAGCCCCGGAGCTCAGACAGATACGCAGTATTTT; cdr3_aa: CATSSPGAQTDTQYF
clone_size: medium-sized; d_call: .; j_call: TRBJ2-5; v_call: TRBV3-1; cdr3_nt: TGTGCCAGCAGCGATTCCTCAGGGTTATCCTGCCAAGAGACCCAGTACTTC; cdr3_aa: CASSDSSGLSCQETQYF
clone_size: medium-sized; d_call: .; j_call: TRBJ2-3; v_call: TRBV6-5; cdr3_nt: TGTGCCAGCAGTTACGCGGGCTTGATCACAGATACGCAGTATTTT; cdr3_aa: CASSYAGLITDTQYF
clone_size: .; d_call: .; j_call: TRBJ1-1; v_call: TRBV5-5; cdr3_nt: TGTGCCAGCAGCCCCGGCCGTTCCACTGGGAACACTGAAGCTTTCTTT; cdr3_aa: CASSPGRSTGNTEAFF
clone_size: many; d_call: TRBD2; j_call: TRBJ2-1; v_call: TRBV3-1; cdr3_nt: TGTGCCAGCAGCCCACGCGGGAGCTCCTACAATGAGCAGTTCTTC; cdr3_aa: CASSPRGSSYNEQFF
clone_size: medium-sized; d_call: TRBD1; j_call: TRBJ1-1; v_call: TRBV20-1; cdr3_nt: TGCAGTGCTAATTTTTTAGGGGACAGGGGATTTATGAACACTGAAGCTTTCTTT; cdr3_aa: CSANFLGDRGFMNTEAFF
clone_size: few; d_call: .; j_call: TRBJ2-1; v_call: TRBV6-2/TRBV6-3; cdr3_nt: TGTGCCAGCAGTTACACGGAGAGTCGCAATGAGCAGTTCTTC; cdr3_aa: CASSYTESRNEQFF
clone_size: many; d_call: .; j_call: TRBJ1-4; v_call: TRBV27; cdr3_nt: TGTGCCAGCAGTTTTTCCCCGGCCAGTTTAGAAAAACTGTTTTTT; cdr3_aa: CASSFSPASLEKLFF
clone_size: few; d_call: .; j_call: TRBJ1-2; v_call: TRBV24-1; cdr3_nt: TGTGCCACCGGGGACAAGGAAATCCCCTATGGCTACACCTTC; cdr3_aa: CATGDKEIPYGYTF
clone_size: few; d_call: .; j_call: TRBJ2-1; v_call: TRBV6-5; cdr3_nt: TGTGCCAGCAGTTACTCACAGGACAATGAGCAGTTCTTC; cdr3_aa: CASSYSQDNEQFF
clone_size: .; d_call: .; j_call: TRBJ2-2; v_call: TRBV12-3/TRBV12-4; cdr3_nt: TGTGCCAGCAGCGGGACTTCGAACACCGGGGAGCTGTTTTTT; cdr3_aa: CASSGTSNTGELFF
clone_size: .; d_call: .; j_call: TRBJ1-5; v_call: TRBV6-6; cdr3_nt: TGTGCCAGCAGTTACTCCGGGGCGATATCCCAAGGTCAGCCCCAGCATTTT; cdr3_aa: CASSYSGAISQGQPQHF
clone_size: many; d_call: .; j_call: TRBJ2-1; v_call: TRBV2; cdr3_nt: TGTGCCAGCAGCGTACGGGGTTCCTACAATGAGCAGTTCTTC; cdr3_aa: CASSVRGSYNEQFF
clone_size: .; d_call: .; j_call: TRBJ1-3; v_call: TRBV20-1; cdr3_nt: TGCAGTGCTAGAGGGGGGGATGGAAACACCATATATTTT; cdr3_aa: CSARGGDGNTIYF
clone_size: many; d_call: .; j_call: TRBJ1-6; v_call: TRBV9; cdr3_nt: TGTGCCAGCAGCACCGGGAACTATAATTCACCCCTCCACTTT; cdr3_aa: CASSTGNYNSPLHF
clone_size: few; d_call: .; j_call: TRBJ2-7; v_call: TRBV27; cdr3_nt: TGTGCCAGCAGTTTATTGGGGGGCCTGAAGAACGAGCAGTACTTC; cdr3_aa: CASSLLGGLKNEQYF
clone_size: .; d_call: .; j_call: TRBJ2-3; v_call: TRBV7-2; cdr3_nt: TGTGCCAGCAGCTCCCGGGGCCAAGGCGATACGCAGTATTTT; cdr3_aa: CASSSRGQGDTQYF
clone_size: .; d_call: .; j_call: TRBJ2-7; v_call: TRBV20-1; cdr3_nt: TGCAGTGCTCAGGACGGGGCCTACGAGCAGTACTTC; cdr3_aa: CSAQDGAYEQYF
clone_size: many; d_call: TRBD2; j_call: TRBJ2-3; v_call: TRBV10-3; cdr3_nt: TGTGCCATCAGCATGGGACTAGTAACGACAGATACGCAGTATTTT; cdr3_aa: CAISMGLVTTDTQYF
clone_size: .; d_call: TRBD2; j_call: TRBJ2-1; v_call: TRBV9; cdr3_nt: TGTGCCAGCAGCTACGGACTAGCGGGATTAAGCAATGAGCAGTTCTTC; cdr3_aa: CASSYGLAGLSNEQFF
clone_size: few; d_call: .; j_call: TRBJ2-7; v_call: TRBV10-1; cdr3_nt: TGCGCCAGCAGTGAATCCATAGGGGCTTCCTACGAGCAGTACTTC; cdr3_aa: CASSESIGASYEQYF
clone_size: few; d_call: .; j_call: TRBJ2-7; v_call: TRBV6-5; cdr3_nt: TGTGCCAGCAGTTACTCTGAGGAACCCTACGAGCAGTACTTC; cdr3_aa: CASSYSEEPYEQYF
clone_size: medium-sized; d_call: TRBD1; j_call: TRBJ1-5; v_call: TRBV6-2/TRBV6-3; cdr3_nt: TGTGCCAGCAACCAAAGGACAGGGATATATGATCAGCCCCAGCATTTT; cdr3_aa: CASNQRTGIYDQPQHF
clone_size: few; d_call: TRBD1; j_call: TRBJ1-2; v_call: TRBV6-4; cdr3_nt: TGTGCCAGCAGTGAGGGGACAGGGAATGGCTACACCTTC; cdr3_aa: CASSEGTGNGYTF
clone_size: .; d_call: TRBD1; j_call: TRBJ2-7; v_call: TRBV11-2; cdr3_nt: TGTGCCAGCAACCTACAGGGGGCGAGCTACGAGCAGTACTTC; cdr3_aa: CASNLQGASYEQYF
clone_size: medium-sized; d_call: .; j_call: TRBJ1-2; v_call: TRBV7-3; cdr3_nt: TGTGCCAGCAGCTTAAAGGGAGGGGGCTACACCTTC; cdr3_aa: CASSLKGGGYTF
clone_size: .; d_call: .; j_call: TRBJ2-7; v_call: TRBV20-1; cdr3_nt: TGCAGTGCTAGAGATCCGGCAGGGAGTTGGGAGCAGTACTTC; cdr3_aa: CSARDPAGSWEQYF